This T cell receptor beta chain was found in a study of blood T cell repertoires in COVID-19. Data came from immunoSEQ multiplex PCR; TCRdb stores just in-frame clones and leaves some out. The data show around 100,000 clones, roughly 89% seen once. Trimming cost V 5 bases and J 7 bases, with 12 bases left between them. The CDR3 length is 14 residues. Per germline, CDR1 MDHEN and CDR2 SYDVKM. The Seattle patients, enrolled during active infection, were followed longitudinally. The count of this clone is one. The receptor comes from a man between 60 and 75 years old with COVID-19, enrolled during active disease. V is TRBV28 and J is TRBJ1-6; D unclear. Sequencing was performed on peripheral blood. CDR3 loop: CASSLDTMNSPLHF. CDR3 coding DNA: TGTGCCAGCAGTCTCGACACGATGAATTCACCCCTCCACTTT.